A selection of T cell receptor beta chains follows, all from one sample in a study of Ad26.COV2.S vaccination and SARS-CoV-2 variants. Using immunoSEQ multiplex PCR, the repertoire was profiled, and TCRdb retains in-frame clones only, with some absent. The sample yields 320,000 or so clones, around 90% seen once. The starting material was peripheral blood, obtained in a trial of Ad26.COV2.S vaccine versus placebo. The receptors derive from a person between 18 and 60 years old who received the Ad26.COV2.S COVID-19 vaccine or a placebo. CDR3s include the opening cysteine and the closing phenylalanine or tryptophan. D genes are given only for firm matches. Clone sizes are given selectively: once, few, many, or a class where the clone is expanded.

V gene: TRBV11-2
CDR3 length: 18
J gene: TRBJ2-1
clone size: -
D gene: TRBD2
CDR3 DNA: TGTGCCAGCAGCTTAGACGTGGAACGCATTAGCGGGAACAATGAGCAGTTCTTC
CDR3 protein: CASSLDVERISGNNEQFF

V gene: TRBV15
CDR3 length: 16
J gene: TRBJ1-5
clone size: -
D gene: -
CDR3 DNA: TGTGCCACCAGCAGGGCTACAGGGTTTAGCAATCAGCCCCAGCATTTT
CDR3 protein: CATSRATGFSNQPQHF

V gene: TRBV11-3
CDR3 length: 17
J gene: TRBJ2-2
clone size: -
D gene: TRBD2
CDR3 DNA: TGTGCCAGCAGCGAACCACTAGCGGGATCGAACACCGGGGAGCTGTTTTTT
CDR3 protein: CASSEPLAGSNTGELFF

V gene: TRBV7-2
CDR3 length: 12
J gene: TRBJ1-2
clone size: -
D gene: -
CDR3 DNA: TGTGCCAGCAGCTCCCCCCCGGGGGGCTACACCTTC
CDR3 protein: CASSSPPGGYTF

V gene: TRBV5-1
CDR3 length: 15
J gene: TRBJ2-5
clone size: -
D gene: TRBD2
CDR3 DNA: TGCGCCAGCAGCCCTGGACTAGCGGACTTTGCGACCCAGTACTTC
CDR3 protein: CASSPGLADFATQYF

V gene: TRBV14
CDR3 length: 15
J gene: TRBJ2-1
clone size: once
D gene: -
CDR3 DNA: TGTGCCAGCAGCCAGGGGGTCGTTTTGTACAATGAGCAGTTCTTC
CDR3 protein: CASSQGVVLYNEQFF

V gene: TRBV10-3
CDR3 length: 13
J gene: TRBJ1-1
clone size: -
D gene: -
CDR3 DNA: TGTGCCATCAGCACCTTTAGTGTAACTGAAGCTTTCTTT
CDR3 protein: CAISTFSVTEAFF

V gene: TRBV28
CDR3 length: 13
J gene: TRBJ1-2
clone size: -
D gene: -
CDR3 DNA: TGTGCCAGCGGAGAGGGGGGGAACTATGGCTACACCTTC
CDR3 protein: CASGEGGNYGYTF

V gene: TRBV5-5
CDR3 length: 15
J gene: TRBJ1-1
clone size: -
D gene: TRBD1
CDR3 DNA: TGTGCCAGCAGCTCCTTCGACAGGGTGGGGGCTGAAGCTTTCTTT
CDR3 protein: CASSSFDRVGAEAFF

V gene: TRBV6-4
CDR3 length: 15
J gene: TRBJ1-2
clone size: -
D gene: -
CDR3 DNA: TGTGCCAGCAGTGACTCTCCGGGGCTAATGTATGGCTACACCTTC
CDR3 protein: CASSDSPGLMYGYTF

V gene: TRBV15
CDR3 length: 16
J gene: TRBJ2-2
clone size: -
D gene: TRBD1
CDR3 DNA: TGTGCCACCAGCTCATCGGACAGGGTCGGTACCGGGGAGCTGTTTTTT
CDR3 protein: CATSSSDRVGTGELFF

V gene: TRBV29-1
CDR3 length: 14
J gene: TRBJ1-2
clone size: -
D gene: -
CDR3 DNA: TGCAGCGTCCTCAGTGGGTCCCTTTACTATGGCTACACCTTC
CDR3 protein: CSVLSGSLYYGYTF

V gene: TRBV28
CDR3 length: 15
J gene: TRBJ1-2
clone size: -
D gene: -
CDR3 DNA: TGTGCCAGCAGTCCGCCCAGATCCTCTAACTATGGCTACACCTTC
CDR3 protein: CASSPPRSSNYGYTF

V gene: TRBV5-1
CDR3 length: 12
J gene: TRBJ2-1
clone size: -
D gene: -
CDR3 DNA: TGCGCCAGCAGGAAACAGCTGGATGAGCAGTTCTTC
CDR3 protein: CASRKQLDEQFF

V gene: TRBV7-9
CDR3 length: 13
J gene: TRBJ1-2
clone size: -
D gene: -
CDR3 DNA: TGTGCCAGCAGCTTTATCCGGGACTATGGCTACACCTTC
CDR3 protein: CASSFIRDYGYTF

V gene: TRBV6-6
CDR3 length: 14
J gene: TRBJ2-3
clone size: -
D gene: -
CDR3 DNA: TGTGCCAGCAGTTATGTCTCCGGCACAGATACGCAGTATTTT
CDR3 protein: CASSYVSGTDTQYF

V gene: TRBV7-9
CDR3 length: 16
J gene: TRBJ1-2
clone size: -
D gene: TRBD1
CDR3 DNA: TGTGCCAGCAGCTCGTCCCAGGGGGCTCGGGGCTATGGCTACACCTTC
CDR3 protein: CASSSSQGARGYGYTF

V gene: TRBV18
CDR3 length: 14
J gene: TRBJ1-1
clone size: -
D gene: -
CDR3 DNA: TGTGCCAGCTCCGCCGTGGATGGGGACACTGAAGCTTTCTTT
CDR3 protein: CASSAVDGDTEAFF

V gene: TRBV27
CDR3 length: 15
J gene: TRBJ2-1
clone size: -
D gene: -
CDR3 DNA: TGTGCCAGCAGTCTCCTTGACGGTCCCTACAATGAGCAGTTCTTC
CDR3 protein: CASSLLDGPYNEQFF

V gene: TRBV18
CDR3 length: 22
J gene: TRBJ2-1
clone size: -
D gene: TRBD1
CDR3 DNA: TGTGCCAGCTCACCCCCAACAGGGGGTCGGGACAGGGGAGGCGGGGCCTACAATGAGCAGTTCTTC
CDR3 protein: CASSPPTGGRDRGGGAYNEQFF

V gene: TRBV11-3
CDR3 length: 14
J gene: TRBJ2-1
clone size: -
D gene: -
CDR3 DNA: TGTGCCAGCAGCTTTTTAGTAACCTACAATGAGCAGTTCTTC
CDR3 protein: CASSFLVTYNEQFF

V gene: TRBV12-3/TRBV12-4
CDR3 length: 11
J gene: TRBJ1-1
clone size: few
D gene: -
CDR3 DNA: TGTGCCAGCATCTTAGGGACTGAAGCTTTCTTT
CDR3 protein: CASILGTEAFF

V gene: TRBV7-2
CDR3 length: 13
J gene: TRBJ2-5
clone size: -
D gene: -
CDR3 DNA: TGTGCCAGCAGCCCGGACAGTCGAGAGACCCAGTACTTC
CDR3 protein: CASSPDSRETQYF

V gene: TRBV5-8
CDR3 length: 18
J gene: TRBJ1-2
clone size: few
D gene: -
CDR3 DNA: TGTGCCAGCATGTCACAGGGTCACGGGGTCTCTTTAAACTATGGCTACACCTTC
CDR3 protein: CASMSQGHGVSLNYGYTF

V gene: TRBV7-9
CDR3 length: 15
J gene: TRBJ1-4
clone size: -
D gene: -
CDR3 DNA: TGTGCCAGCAGCCTAAGGGGGGGCGGAGGAGAAAAACTGTTTTTT
CDR3 protein: CASSLRGGGGEKLFF

V gene: TRBV18
CDR3 length: 15
J gene: TRBJ1-1
clone size: -
D gene: -
CDR3 DNA: TGTGCCAGCTCACCGAACGAGGGGGACGGGACTGAAGCTTTCTTT
CDR3 protein: CASSPNEGDGTEAFF

V gene: TRBV19
CDR3 length: 14
J gene: TRBJ1-2
clone size: -
D gene: -
CDR3 DNA: TGTGCCAGCTCGACAGGCAAAGTCCTCTATGGCTACACCTTC
CDR3 protein: CASSTGKVLYGYTF

V gene: TRBV11-3
CDR3 length: 15
J gene: TRBJ2-3
clone size: -
D gene: -
CDR3 DNA: TGTGCCAGCAGTAAGAACCCCGCCGGCCTAAATACGCAGTATTTT
CDR3 protein: CASSKNPAGLNTQYF

V gene: TRBV30
CDR3 length: 15
J gene: TRBJ2-3
clone size: -
D gene: -
CDR3 DNA: TGTGCCTGGAGTGTATTGGAAGTGGGGACAGATACGCAGTATTTT
CDR3 protein: CAWSVLEVGTDTQYF

V gene: TRBV11-2
CDR3 length: 16
J gene: TRBJ1-2
clone size: -
D gene: -
CDR3 DNA: TGTGCCAGCAGCTTAGAGTTCCCTCCGCCCGGGGACGGCTACACCTTC
CDR3 protein: CASSLEFPPPGDGYTF

V gene: TRBV6-1
CDR3 length: 15
J gene: TRBJ1-6
clone size: -
D gene: -
CDR3 DNA: TGTGCCAGCAGTGAAACTATCTTGCAGTTTTCACCCCTCCACTTT
CDR3 protein: CASSETILQFSPLHF

V gene: TRBV27
CDR3 length: 11
J gene: TRBJ2-3
clone size: once
D gene: -
CDR3 DNA: TGTGCCAGCAGCGATGGGTTTACGCAGTATTTT
CDR3 protein: CASSDGFTQYF

V gene: TRBV7-2
CDR3 length: 16
J gene: TRBJ2-3
clone size: -
D gene: TRBD2
CDR3 DNA: TGTGCCAGCAAAGGACTAGCGGGAACTAGCACAGATACGCAGTATTTT
CDR3 protein: CASKGLAGTSTDTQYF

V gene: TRBV6-5
CDR3 length: 14
J gene: TRBJ2-3
clone size: -
D gene: TRBD2
CDR3 DNA: TGTGCCAGCAGAAGGGGGACTAGCGTAGATACGCAGTATTTT
CDR3 protein: CASRRGTSVDTQYF

V gene: TRBV4-1
CDR3 length: 15
J gene: TRBJ2-7
clone size: -
D gene: TRBD1
CDR3 DNA: TGCGCCAGCAGCCAAGCAGGGACAGGGCTACAGGAGCAGTACTTC
CDR3 protein: CASSQAGTGLQEQYF

V gene: TRBV9
CDR3 length: 14
J gene: TRBJ2-2
clone size: -
D gene: TRBD2
CDR3 DNA: TGTGCCAGCATGGCGGGGGGGCCCACCGGGGAGCTGTTTTTT
CDR3 protein: CASMAGGPTGELFF

V gene: TRBV3-1/TRBV3-2
CDR3 length: 12
J gene: TRBJ1-2
clone size: -
D gene: -
CDR3 DNA: TGTGCCAGCAGCCACCTTCGCAATGGCTACACCTTC
CDR3 protein: CASSHLRNGYTF

V gene: TRBV12-3/TRBV12-4
CDR3 length: 13
J gene: TRBJ1-2
clone size: -
D gene: -
CDR3 DNA: TGTGCCAGCAGTTTAAACGCCGGGGATGGCTACACCTTC
CDR3 protein: CASSLNAGDGYTF

V gene: TRBV27
CDR3 length: 15
J gene: TRBJ1-4
clone size: -
D gene: -
CDR3 DNA: TGTGCCAGCAGAACCCTGACAGAAGCTAATGAAAAACTGTTTTTT
CDR3 protein: CASRTLTEANEKLFF

V gene: TRBV27
CDR3 length: 13
J gene: TRBJ1-2
clone size: -
D gene: -
CDR3 DNA: TGTGCCAGCAGTTTAAGGGGGAACTATGGCTACACCTTC
CDR3 protein: CASSLRGNYGYTF

V gene: TRBV6-5
CDR3 length: 12
J gene: TRBJ1-1
clone size: -
D gene: -
CDR3 DNA: TGTGCCAGCTGGTTGCGGGGCACTGAAGCTTTCTTT
CDR3 protein: CASWLRGTEAFF

V gene: TRBV4-3
CDR3 length: 17
J gene: TRBJ1-1
clone size: -
D gene: TRBD1
CDR3 DNA: TGCGCCAGCAGCCAAGAGGGGCAGGGGGCTATGGACACTGAAGCTTTCTTT
CDR3 protein: CASSQEGQGAMDTEAFF

V gene: TRBV7-9
CDR3 length: 18
J gene: TRBJ1-1
clone size: -
D gene: TRBD1
CDR3 DNA: TGTGCCAGCAGCTCGGGACAGGGAACAATCGAGGCACAGACGGAAGCTTTCTTT
CDR3 protein: CASSSGQGTIEAQTEAFF

V gene: TRBV23-1
CDR3 length: 16
J gene: TRBJ2-5
clone size: -
D gene: -
CDR3 DNA: TGCGCCAGCAGTCACCAAATGGGCCGGAGTACCGAGACCCAGTACTTC
CDR3 protein: CASSHQMGRSTETQYF

V gene: TRBV9
CDR3 length: 14
J gene: TRBJ2-3
clone size: -
D gene: -
CDR3 DNA: TGTGCCAGCAGCGTAGTTACAGGCACAGATACGCAGTATTTT
CDR3 protein: CASSVVTGTDTQYF

V gene: TRBV19
CDR3 length: 15
J gene: TRBJ1-2
clone size: -
D gene: -
CDR3 DNA: TGTGCCAGTAGTATAGGAATTACAAGGAACTATGGCTACACCTTC
CDR3 protein: CASSIGITRNYGYTF

V gene: TRBV7-2
CDR3 length: 16
J gene: TRBJ1-1
clone size: -
D gene: TRBD1
CDR3 DNA: TGTGCCAGCAGCTCTATAGACAGGGGGACCGGCACTGAAGCTTTCTTT
CDR3 protein: CASSSIDRGTGTEAFF

V gene: TRBV18
CDR3 length: 14
J gene: TRBJ1-1
clone size: -
D gene: -
CDR3 DNA: TGTGCCAGCTCACCAAGACAGAAGGGGACTGAAGCTTTCTTT
CDR3 protein: CASSPRQKGTEAFF

V gene: TRBV4-3
CDR3 length: 16
J gene: TRBJ2-1
clone size: -
D gene: TRBD2
CDR3 DNA: TGCGCCAGCAGCCAAGAGCCGGGACTAGTCGTAAATGAGCAGTTCTTC
CDR3 protein: CASSQEPGLVVNEQFF

V gene: TRBV19
CDR3 length: 16
J gene: TRBJ1-1
clone size: -
D gene: TRBD1
CDR3 DNA: TGTGCCAGTAGTGCTGTATTCGAAGGGCAGGGGGCCGCAGCTTTCTTT
CDR3 protein: CASSAVFEGQGAAAFF

V gene: TRBV7-9
CDR3 length: 14
J gene: TRBJ1-1
clone size: -
D gene: -
CDR3 DNA: TGTGCCAGCAGCTCGACAGCCTATGAATTGGAAGCTTTCTTT
CDR3 protein: CASSSTAYELEAFF